The source of this TCR beta chain is a study of cytomegalovirus exposure and HLA in healthy donors. Overall study: In an earlier analysis, 90 million to 120 million unique TCR beta sequences were found from some 200 million T cells.

This PCR relied on a set of 60 Vbeta primers and 13 Jbeta primers. Libraries were prepared by immunoSEQ multiplex PCR; TCRdb keeps only in-frame clonotypes and omits some of them. The table shows roughly 100,000 clones, with 82% occurring only once. CDR3 length: 14 amino acids. V lost 8 bases and J lost 7, with 20 bases in between. Germline V gene lookup returns CDR1 MNHEY and CDR2 SMNVEV (reference sequence). Of note for this clone: Its matching antigen is unknown.

Findings and caveats of the study: Presence/absence analyses treated sequencing depth as roughly uniform across donors. V- and J-gene trimming in TCR beta was tied to a missense DCLRE1C variant by an analysis performed later. The authors listed around 150 TCR beta chains as cytomegalovirus-associated.

Specimen: PBMCs. This TCR was sampled from a man aged 45-65 years in good health and CMV-seronegative. The chain couples TRBV27 to TRBJ2-5; D is perhaps TRBD1 (8 bases). DNA for the CDR3: TGTGCCAGCCGGACAGGGAGGGAAGGGAGGACCCAGTACTTC. It codes for CASRTGREGRTQYF.